These 18 T cell receptor beta chains were sequenced from one sample in a study of shared clonotypes between healthy human individuals. The naive CD8 subset, CD45RO-negative cells positively selected for CCR7, excluded terminally differentiated effector memory CD45RA+ cells. Using immunoSEQ multiplex PCR, the repertoire was profiled, and TCRdb retains in-frame clones only, with some absent. The data show 560,000 or so clones, approximately 96% seen once. Sequenced: naive CD8+ T cells sorted from blood. All receptors come from a woman aged 25 to 39 in good health.

This chain connects TRBV27 to TRBJ2-1; D is perhaps TRBD1 (6 bases). The CDR3 sequence is 16 residues long. V was pared by 2 bases and J by 4 bases, with 15 bases between. Looked up from germline, CDR1 is MNHEY and CDR2 is SMNVEV (reference sequence). The CDR3, as DNA: TGTGCCAGCAGTTTAGAGACAGGAGACCTTTACAATGAGCAGTTCTTC. It codes for CASSLETGDLYNEQFF.

The chain uses TRBV12-2 and TRBJ2-7; the D call in the table, TRBD2, was not verified against the DNA. TRBV12-2 is shown as a pseudogene. CDR3 length: 14 residues. CDR3 protein: CASRLEYVRGEQYF. CDR3 sequence (DNA): TGTGCAAGTCGCTTAGAGTATGTGCGTGGCGAGCAGTACTTC.

The chain joins TRBV2 to TRBJ2-3; the D gene is possibly TRBD2 (6 bases). Trimming took off 7 bases at V and 2 bases at J, with 19 bases between the two ends. Germline CDR1 SNHLY, CDR2 FYNNEI. This CDR3 is built from 16 residues. Here the CDR3 DNA reads TGTGCCAGCAAATCAACCGGGACTTCCTTCACAGATACGCAGTATTTT. Translated, it gives CASKSTGTSFTDTQYF.

The genes are TRBV2 and TRBJ1-5, with D possibly TRBD1 on 6 matching bases. Per the germline V gene, CDR1 is SNHLY and CDR2 is FYNNEI. Trimming pared 4 bases from V and 3 bases from J, leaving 10 bases between. The CDR3 is made up of 14 amino acids. CDR3 protein: CASSGQENNQPQHF. The CDR3, as DNA: TGTGCCAGCAGTGGACAGGAAAACAATCAGCCCCAGCATTTT.

This clone was recorded once. The chain is built from TRBV30 and TRBJ1-5; D is unresolved. V dropped 3 bases and J dropped 2 bases, with 14 bases sitting between them. CDR1 is GTSNPN and CDR2 is SVGIG in the germline V gene (reference sequence). This CDR3 has 15 residues. CDR3: CAWSLDSWGNQPQHF. DNA for the CDR3: TGTGCCTGGAGCCTGGATTCTTGGGGCAATCAGCCCCAGCATTTT.

The chain employs TRBV9 and TRBJ2-7, with TRBD2 as a possible D gene (5 bases). The CDR3 consists of 15 residues. Per the germline V gene, CDR1 is SGDLS and CDR2 is YYNGEE. With 3 bases removed from V and 1 base from J, the gap between germline ends came to 14 bases. CDR3 nucleotides: TGTGCCAGCAGCGCCCAAACGGACTGGTCCTACGAGCAGTACTTC. It yields the protein CASSAQTDWSYEQYF. The full variable domain, in which reference TRBV9 and TRBJ2-7 provide the parts outside the CDR3, is DSGVTQTPKHLITATGQRVTLRCSPRSGDLSVYWYQQSLDQGLQFLIQYYNGEERAKGNILERFSAQQFPDLHSELNLSSLELGDSALYFCASSAQTDWSYEQYFGPGTRLTVT.

V usage is TRBV27 and J usage is TRBJ2-1; 8 bases fit TRBD2. This CDR3 region has 14 residues. Germline V gene lookup returns CDR1 MNHEY and CDR2 SMNVEV (reference sequence). Trimming took 5 bases from V and 7 from J; bases not matched to a gene: 7. The CDR3 is CASSAGTSLNEQFF. CDR3 DNA sequence: TGTGCCAGCAGTGCCGGGACTAGTCTAAATGAGCAGTTCTTC.

This clone was seen once. CDR3 in amino acids: CASGSHVGSYEQYF. The CDR3 nucleotides read TGTGCCAGCGGTTCCCACGTGGGATCCTACGAGCAGTACTTC. The chain has TRBV27 and TRBJ2-7; D unclear. Germline-derived CDR1 and CDR2 are MNHEY and SMNVEV (reference sequence). The CDR3 runs 14 residues. V dropped 8 bases and J dropped 1 base, with 15 bases sitting between them.

V gene TRBV6-4 combines with J gene TRBJ1-1; D is perhaps TRBD1 (5 bases). Germline V lookup: CDR1 MRHNA, CDR2 SNTAGT. Trimming removed 2 bases at V and 7 bases at J, with 20 bases between. CDR3 length equals 16 residues. Written as DNA, the CDR3 is TGTGCCAGCAGTGACAAATTTCCTACAGGCTTCGGTGAAGCTTTCTTT. This translates into CASSDKFPTGFGEAFF.

The chain carries TRBV2 and TRBJ1-5, with TRBD1 as a possible D gene (5 bases). Trimming pared 1 base from V and 4 bases from J, leaving 8 bases between. The CDR3 runs to 14 residues. Germline V gives CDR1 SNHLY, CDR2 FYNNEI. Here the CDR3 reads CASSEGGKNQPQHF. DNA of the CDR3: TGTGCCAGCAGTGAAGGGGGCAAGAATCAGCCCCAGCATTTT.

The chain employs TRBV11-2 and TRBJ2-5, with D uncertain. Germline CDR1 SGHAT, CDR2 FQNNGV. The CDR3 loop spans 16 amino acids. V shed 0 bases and J shed 5 bases, with 16 bases lying between them. CDR3 sequence (DNA): TGTGCCAGCAGCTTAGATCAGCCCTTAGCTCTGGAGACCCAGTACTTC. Translated: CASSLDQPLALETQYF. Based on the CDR3 plus reference TRBV11-2 and TRBJ2-5, the full variable domain is EAGVAQSPRYKIIEKRQSVAFWCNPISGHATLYWYQQILGQGPKLLIQFQNNGVVDDSQLPKDRFSAERLKGVDSTLKIQPAKLEDSAVYLCASSLDQPLALETQYFGPGTRLLVL.

The chain combines TRBV28 with TRBJ2-1; weak D call: TRBD2 (6 bases). From germline, CDR1 is MDHEN and CDR2 SYDVKM. The CDR3 is made up of 15 amino acids. Trimming left V 8 bases short and J 6 bases short, with 20 bases between. The CDR3 bases are TGTGCCAGCTCCCTTTATGTTAGCGGCTTCAATGAGCAGTTCTTC. Translation: CASSLYVSGFNEQFF. Variable domain in full (rest from reference TRBV28 and TRBJ2-1): DVKVTQSSRYLVKRTGEKVFLECVQDMDHENMFWYRQDPGLGLRLIYFSYDVKMKEKGDIPEGYSVSREKKERFSLILESASTNQTSMYLCASSLYVSGFNEQFFGPGTRLTVL.

The chain carries TRBV29-1 and TRBJ2-1; 7 nucleotides match TRBD2. J lost 5 bases, V lost 6 bases, and 7 bases had no gene match. Germline V CDR1 and CDR2: SQVTM, ANQGSEA. The CDR3 runs to 13 residues. The DNA of the CDR3 is TGCAGCGTAGCAGCCCTAGCGGACAATGAGCAGTTCTTC. This sequence encodes CSVAALADNEQFF.

V is TRBV19 and J is TRBJ1-1; D is ambiguous. The CDR3 is made up of 14 amino acids. The V gene's germline CDR1 is LNHDA and CDR2 SQIVND (reference sequence). Trimming left V 2 bases short and J 2 bases short, with 9 bases between. This CDR3 is CASSISTHNTEAFF. The CDR3 nucleotides are TGTGCCAGTAGTATAAGCACACATAACACTGAAGCTTTCTTT.

This chain links TRBV2 with TRBJ2-1, with TRBD2 identical over 9 bases. The germline CDR1 and CDR2 sequences are SNHLY and FYNNEI. After removal of 2 bases from V and 5 bases from J, the junction contained 7 bases not matched to a gene. The CDR3 runs 16 residues. CDR3 region: CASSESSGSSNNEQFF. In DNA form, the CDR3 reads TGTGCCAGCAGTGAAAGTAGCGGGAGTAGTAACAATGAGCAGTTCTTC.

The chain is built from TRBV30 and TRBJ1-2; D is perhaps TRBD1 (6 bases). Germline lookup yields CDR1 GTSNPN and CDR2 SVGIG (reference sequence). The CDR3 contains 14 residues. With 2 bases removed from V and 4 bases from J, the gap between germline ends came to 14 bases. For the CDR3, the DNA is TGTGCCTGGAGTAACGGCCTGGACAGCTATGGCTACACCTTC. Translated, it gives CAWSNGLDSYGYTF.

The chain links TRBV7-6 to TRBJ2-7; D possibly corresponds to TRBD2 (6 bases). Trimming removed 7 bases at V and 3 bases at J, with 19 bases between. Germline V gene data show CDR1 as SGHVS and CDR2 as FNYEAQ. The CDR3 is 15 amino acids. The CDR3 region is CASTGTRGHFYEQYF. DNA for the CDR3: TGTGCCAGCACGGGGACTCGAGGACATTTCTACGAGCAGTACTTC.

This clone was detected only a few times. The chain joins TRBV4-1 to TRBJ1-1; TRBD1 is a possible D gene (5 bases). CDR1 and CDR2 (germline): MGHRA, YSYEKL. Trimming took 0 bases from V and 4 from J, leaving 12 bases between them. The CDR3 is 15 residues long. The DNA for the CDR3 is TGCGCCAGCAGCCAAGATAGCGGGGGGTTCACTGAAGCTTTCTTT. This gives the protein CASSQDSGGFTEAFF.